These T cell receptor beta chains were read from a single sample in a study of control samples from healthy donors and cancer patients. Data came from immunoSEQ multiplex PCR; TCRdb stores just in-frame clones and leaves some out. The profile shows tens of thousands of clones, roughly 94% of them singletons. What was sequenced was blood. These receptor sequences come from a man aged 25-40 years in good health. CDR3s include the opening cysteine and the closing phenylalanine or tryptophan. The D gene is left open where the match is weak. Only part of the rows carry a size: once, few, many, or a class if the clone is expanded.

CDR3nt	CDR3aa	len	abundance	v_gene	j_gene	d_gene
TGTGCCAGTAGCCTCGCCCCCGGGACAGGGTCCTACGAGCAGTACTTC	CASSLAPGTGSYEQYF	16	-	TRBV19	TRBJ2-7	TRBD1
TGTGCCAGCAGCTTAGAGCGTTCACCCCTCCACTTT	CASSLERSPLHF	12	-	TRBV7-9	TRBJ1-6	-
TGTGCCAGTAGTATCCCCACTGGGGGGACCCAGTACTTC	CASSIPTGGTQYF	13	-	TRBV19	TRBJ2-5	-
TGTGCCAGTAGTATTTCATTCGGGGAAAATCAGCCCCAGCATTTT	CASSISFGENQPQHF	15	once	TRBV19	TRBJ1-5	-
TGTGCCACCCTTGACTATGGCTACACCTTC	CATLDYGYTF	10	-	TRBV28	TRBJ1-2	-
TGTGCCTGGAGAGCTAGCGCCTCCTACGAGCAGTACTTC	CAWRASASYEQYF	13	-	TRBV30	TRBJ2-7	-
TGTGCTAGCAGCCCCGTGGGCACAGATACGCAGTATTTT	CASSPVGTDTQYF	13	once	TRBV7-7	TRBJ2-3	-
TGTGCCAGCAGCCTCTACGGGCAGCCCCAGCATTTT	CASSLYGQPQHF	12	-	TRBV5-6	TRBJ1-5	-
TGTGCCAGCAGTCACCAGCGGGGGGCCGTTGAGACCCAGTACTTC	CASSHQRGAVETQYF	15	-	TRBV6-2/TRBV6-3	TRBJ2-5	TRBD2
TGTGCCAGCAGTTACTCCCCTCCTCTAGCGGGGGGAAGGAATGAGCAGTTCTTC	CASSYSPPLAGGRNEQFF	18	-	TRBV6-2/TRBV6-3	TRBJ2-1	TRBD2
TGCGCCAGCAGCCAAGATCTTCGGGGGAACACTGAAGCTTTCTTT	CASSQDLRGNTEAFF	15	-	TRBV4-1	TRBJ1-1	-
TGTGCTAGTGGTTTGGCTCCGGGACCTTGGAACACTGAAGCTTTCTTT	CASGLAPGPWNTEAFF	16	-	TRBV12-5	TRBJ1-1	-
TGTGCCACCTTACTTAGGGGTGTGGGGGGCAATTCACCCCTCCACTTT	CATLLRGVGGNSPLHF	16	-	TRBV28	TRBJ1-6	-